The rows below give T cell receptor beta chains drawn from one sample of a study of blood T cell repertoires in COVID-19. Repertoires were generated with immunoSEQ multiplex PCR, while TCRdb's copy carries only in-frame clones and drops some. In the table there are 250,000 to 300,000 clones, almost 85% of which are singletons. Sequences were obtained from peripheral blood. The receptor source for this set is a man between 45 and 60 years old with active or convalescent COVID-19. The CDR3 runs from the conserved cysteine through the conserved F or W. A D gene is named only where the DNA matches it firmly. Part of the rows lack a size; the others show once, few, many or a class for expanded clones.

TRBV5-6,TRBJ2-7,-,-,TGTGCCAGCAGCTCCGGGACTTACTACGAGCAGTACTTC,CASSSGTYYEQYF
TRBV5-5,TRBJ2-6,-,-,TGTGCCAGCAGCTTATTGGTAGGGGCCTCTGGGGCCAACGTCCTGACTTTC,CASSLLVGASGANVLTF
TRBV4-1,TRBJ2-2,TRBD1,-,TGCGCCAGCAGCCATGAGGGGGCACAGGCCGGGGAGCTGTTTTTT,CASSHEGAQAGELFF
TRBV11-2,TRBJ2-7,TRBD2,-,TGTGCCAGCAGCTTAGAGGCGGGAGGCACCTACGAGCAGTACTTC,CASSLEAGGTYEQYF
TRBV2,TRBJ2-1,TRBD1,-,TGTGCCAGCAGCGACGAGGGACAGAACAATGAGCAGTTCTTC,CASSDEGQNNEQFF
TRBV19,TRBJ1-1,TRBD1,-,TGTGCCAGTAGTATTAGGGGGCGCGACACTGAAGCTTTCTTT,CASSIRGRDTEAFF
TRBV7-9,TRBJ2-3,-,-,TGTGCCAGCAGCTTAGCGTTCGGGTTCACAGATACGCAGTATTTT,CASSLAFGFTDTQYF
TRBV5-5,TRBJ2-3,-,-,TGTGCCAGCAGCTCACAAGCGGGCCCAGATACGCAGTATTTT,CASSSQAGPDTQYF
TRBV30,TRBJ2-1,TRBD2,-,TGTGCCTGGAGTACTAGCGCCGGCTCCTACAATGAGCAGTTCTTC,CAWSTSAGSYNEQFF
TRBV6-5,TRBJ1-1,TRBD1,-,TGTGCCAGCAGAAGTGGGACAGGGTTGACTGAAGCTTTCTTT,CASRSGTGLTEAFF
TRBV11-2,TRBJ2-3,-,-,TGTGCCAGCAGCTCCATGAGGCGCACAGATACGCAGTATTTT,CASSSMRRTDTQYF
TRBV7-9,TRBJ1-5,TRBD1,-,TGTGCCAGCAGCCTTGGGACAGGGGGCTTCGGTCAGCCCCAGCATTTT,CASSLGTGGFGQPQHF
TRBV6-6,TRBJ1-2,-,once,TGTGCCAGCAGCCCCGGGGGGGGTACAGAGGGCTACACCTTC,CASSPGGGTEGYTF
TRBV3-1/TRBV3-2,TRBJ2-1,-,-,TGTGCCAGCAGCCAAGATGTGGAGACAGCGCGGATTTACAATGAGCAGTTCTTC,CASSQDVETARIYNEQFF
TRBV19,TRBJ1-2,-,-,TGTGCCAGTAGTCGCGGTGGTTCTAACTATGGCTACACCTTC,CASSRGGSNYGYTF
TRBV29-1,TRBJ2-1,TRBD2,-,TGCAGCGTTGCCGAACACTCTAGCGGGAGTGAGTGGTATGAGCAGTTCTTC,CSVAEHSSGSEWYEQFF
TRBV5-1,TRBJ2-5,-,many,TGCGCCAGCAGGCGGGAGACCCAGTACTTC,CASRRETQYF
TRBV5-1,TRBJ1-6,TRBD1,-,TGCGCCAGCAGCTTGGATGGCGGGACAGCATATAATTCACCCCTCCACTTT,CASSLDGGTAYNSPLHF
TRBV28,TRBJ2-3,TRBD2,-,TGTGCCAGCAGCCCCAGGCAACTAGCGCGTAGCACAGATACGCAGTATTTT,CASSPRQLARSTDTQYF
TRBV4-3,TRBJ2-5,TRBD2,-,TGCGCCAGCAGCCAAGGGACTAGCGGAGGGGGGGGGACCCAGTACTTC,CASSQGTSGGGGTQYF
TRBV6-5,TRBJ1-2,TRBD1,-,TGTGCCAGCAGCTCCTTTGAGGACAGGGGTGGCTACACCTTC,CASSSFEDRGGYTF